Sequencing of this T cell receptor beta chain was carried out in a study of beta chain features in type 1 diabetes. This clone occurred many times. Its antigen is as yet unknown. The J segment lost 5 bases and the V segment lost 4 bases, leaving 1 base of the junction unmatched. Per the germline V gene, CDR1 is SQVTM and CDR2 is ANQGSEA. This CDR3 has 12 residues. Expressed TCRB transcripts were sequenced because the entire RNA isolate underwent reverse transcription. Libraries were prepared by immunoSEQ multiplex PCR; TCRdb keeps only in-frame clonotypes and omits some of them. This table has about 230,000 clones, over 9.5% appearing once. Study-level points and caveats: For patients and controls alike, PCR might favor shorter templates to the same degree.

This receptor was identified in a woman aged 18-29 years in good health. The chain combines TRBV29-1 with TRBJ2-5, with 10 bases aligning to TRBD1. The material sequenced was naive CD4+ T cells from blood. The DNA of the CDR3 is TGCAGCGTTGGGGACAGGGGTGAGACCCAGTACTTC. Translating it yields CSVGDRGETQYF.